This TCR beta chain was profiled in a study of blood T cell repertoires in COVID-19. About the study: The United States, Italy and Spain provided the acute and convalescent COVID-19 samples. PBMCs, B-cell-depleted T cells, or T cells were the source of the cDNA or gDNA that made up the material.

Original processing methods: It was from reference gene primer amplification that nucleated cell counts were estimated. Only in-frame clones appear in the TCRdb table, and some are missing; sequencing was by immunoSEQ multiplex PCR. That table gives V, J and clone size, and the DNA gave D and trimming. The repertoire holds roughly 260,000 clones, with 80% to 95% as singletons. This CDR3 is 13 amino acids long. V lost 4 bases to trimming and J lost 1 base, with 7 bases between them. Germline values: CDR1 MDHEN, CDR2 SYDVKM. Assignments of participants to cohorts depended upon their own reported clinical history. This clone has just one count.

V and J are TRBV28 and TRBJ1-1; a weak D match, TRBD1 (5 bases). The sequence was obtained from a woman aged 18-30 years who had recovered from COVID-19. Specimen: PBMCs or T cells enriched from blood (not recorded which). The CDR3 DNA is TGTGCCAGCAGTTCGACAGCGAACACTGAAGCTTTCTTT. Its translation is CASSSTANTEAFF.